These T cell receptor beta chains were read from a single sample in a study of OX40 agonist ivuxolimab in advanced cancers. Libraries were prepared by immunoSEQ multiplex PCR; TCRdb keeps only in-frame clonotypes and omits some of them. This repertoire shows 90,000 to 150,000 clones, 80% to 90% found once; its top ten account for 0.55% to 0.7%. The starting material was CD4+ or CD8+ T cells sorted from blood, obtained in a trial of the OX40 agonist ivuxolimab. All receptors come from an adult with an advanced solid tumor such as melanoma, head and neck, liver or kidney cancer. Both conserved end residues are part of each CDR3. A D gene is named only where the DNA matches it firmly. Clone size is stated in some rows and not others, as once, few, many or a class when expanded.

few	-	TRBV4-1	TRBJ1-2	TGCGCCAGCAGCCAGGACCTATATGGCTACACCTTC	CASSQDLYGYTF
-	-	TRBV28	TRBJ1-6	TGTGCCAGCAGTCCGGGACTGGATAATTCACCCCTCCACTTT	CASSPGLDNSPLHF
-	TRBD2	TRBV5-4	TRBJ2-3	TGTGCCAGCAGCTTGGGACTAGCGGGGTCAGATACGCAGTATTTT	CASSLGLAGSDTQYF
-	-	TRBV2	TRBJ1-1	TGTGCCAGCAGTGAAGGAGGCAGGGGTGGCACTGAAGCTTTCTTT	CASSEGGRGGTEAFF
-	TRBD2	TRBV19	TRBJ2-6	TGTGCCAGTAATCGGGAGGTAGGGGCCAACGTCCTGACTTTC	CASNREVGANVLTF
-	-	TRBV5-1	TRBJ2-1	TGCGCCAGCAGCTTGGTAGGGGAAGTCTACAATGAGCAGTTCTTC	CASSLVGEVYNEQFF
once	-	TRBV14	TRBJ2-1	TGTGCCAGCAGCCCCCCGGGGCTGTTGACCTACAATGAGCAGTTCTTC	CASSPPGLLTYNEQFF
-	-	TRBV18	TRBJ2-7	TGTGCCAGCTCCCGGGGACGGACCGCCAACGAGCAGTACTTC	CASSRGRTANEQYF
-	TRBD2	TRBV27	TRBJ2-3	TGTGCCAGCAGTTTCAGTAGCGGGGACCCCACAGATACGCAGTATTTT	CASSFSSGDPTDTQYF
-	TRBD1	TRBV7-2	TRBJ1-1	TGTGCCAGCAGCTATGGACAGGGGAACACTGAAGCTTTCTTT	CASSYGQGNTEAFF
-	-	TRBV5-1	TRBJ1-2	TGCGCCAGCTCCCAAGGTCCAGGGGAGGGCGGCTACACCTTC	CASSQGPGEGGYTF
-	TRBD1	TRBV28	TRBJ1-2	TGTGCCAGCAGTGAAGGACAGGGCTATGGCTACACCTTC	CASSEGQGYGYTF
few	-	TRBV6-5	TRBJ1-1	TGTGCCAGCAGTTACTCCGAGAACACTGAAGCTTTCTTT	CASSYSENTEAFF
-	TRBD1	TRBV19	TRBJ1-5	TGTGCCAGTAGGATCACCGGGACAGGGGATCAGCCCCAGCATTTT	CASRITGTGDQPQHF
-	-	TRBV5-1	TRBJ1-1	TGCGCCAGCAGCTTTGGTGGTCACACTGAAGCTTTCTTT	CASSFGGHTEAFF
-	TRBD1	TRBV5-6	TRBJ1-6	TGTGCCAGCAGCTTAGGACAGGGGTGGTCACCCCTCCACTTT	CASSLGQGWSPLHF
once	-	TRBV19	TRBJ1-6	TGTGCCAGTAGTACCCGAGGGGGAAATAATTCACCCCTCCACTTT	CASSTRGGNNSPLHF
-	-	TRBV18	TRBJ2-7	TGTGCCAGCTCACCAGATCAGCGAACCGGGAACTTC	CASSPDQRTGNF
-	TRBD2	TRBV27	TRBJ2-2	TGTGCCAGCAGTTTATCCCCAGCGGGGGACACCGGGGAGCTGTTTTTT	CASSLSPAGDTGELFF
once	-	TRBV2	TRBJ2-1	TGTGCCAGCAGTGATTCGCCCCGGGCTTACGAGCAGTTCTTC	CASSDSPRAYEQFF
-	TRBD1	TRBV28	TRBJ2-4	TGTGCCAGCAGTCCGGGGACAGGGGGAGGTCAAAACATTCAGTACTTC	CASSPGTGGGQNIQYF
-	-	TRBV2	TRBJ1-1	TGTGCCAGCAGTGTACAGCCGAACACTGAAGCTTTCTTT	CASSVQPNTEAFF
-	TRBD1	TRBV28	TRBJ1-2	TGTGCCAGCACGCGCCCGGGCAGGGGGCGGTATGGCTACACCTTC	CASTRPGRGRYGYTF